This TCR beta chain appears in the sequencing data of a study of beta chain features in type 1 diabetes. The whole isolated RNA underwent reverse transcription, so sequencing captured expressed TCRB transcripts. This table comes from immunoSEQ multiplex PCR, and its TCRdb copy is limited to in-frame clones, with some not included. The sample yields hundreds of thousands of clones, around a sixth seen once. Input material: naive CD4+ T cells from blood. The source of this sequence is a man aged 18 to 29 in good health.

The CDR3 region is CASSKTSGSGAYNEQFF. DNA for the CDR3: TGTGCCAGTAGCAAGACTAGCGGGAGTGGGGCCTACAATGAGCAGTTCTTC. This chain joins TRBV19 and TRBJ2-1, with TRBD2 matching 12 bases. This CDR3 region has 17 residues. CDR1 and CDR2 from the germline V gene are LNHDA and SQIVND (reference sequence). With V trimmed by 6 bases and J by 2 bases, 8 bases remained unmatched.